Below, 26 T cell receptor beta chains from the same sample are listed, as sequenced in a study of siplizumab effects on memory and regulatory T cells. Clones were read by immunoSEQ multiplex PCR, and TCRdb kept only the in-frame ones, dropping some. Here the sample spans about 72,000 clones, around 90% being singletons. The sequencing sample was made of CD8+ T cells sorted from blood. These receptors were obtained from a human donor in good health.

This rearrangement joins TRBV9 to TRBJ2-7; possibly TRBD1 for D (6 bases). Between the trimmed V and J ends, which lost 0 bases and 6 bases, there was a span of 19 bases. This CDR3 has 16 amino acids. From germline, CDR1 is SGDLS and CDR2 YYNGEE. In nucleotides, the CDR3 is TGTGCCAGCAGCGTAGGGTACCGGGACACATTCGCCGAGCAGTACTTC. Residues: CASSVGYRDTFAEQYF.

V is TRBV29-1 and J is TRBJ1-2; D is undetermined. Germline CDR1 reads SQVTM; CDR2 reads ANQGSEA. The CDR3 has 14 amino acids. Trimming left V 3 bases short and J 0 bases short, with 11 bases between. In nucleotides, the CDR3 is TGCAGCGTTGACCTAAGCGCGACTAACTATGGCTACACCTTC. The encoded protein is CSVDLSATNYGYTF. Full variable domain (rest looked up from reference TRBV29-1 and TRBJ1-2): SAVISQKPSRDICQRGTSLTIQCQVDSQVTMMFWYRQQPGQSLTLIATANQGSEATYESGFVIDKFPISRPNLTFSTLTVSNMSPEDSSIYLCSVDLSATNYGYTFGSGTRLTVV.

The CDR3 DNA follows: TGTGCCATCCCCGACAGGGCCCACGAGCAGTACTTC. Encoded protein: CAIPDRAHEQYF. The rearrangement joins TRBV18 to TRBJ2-7; 7 bases agree with TRBD1. Germline loops: CDR1 KGHSH, CDR2 LQKENI. Losses at the gene ends were 10 bases for V and 5 bases for J; bases not matched to a gene: 8. The CDR3 contains 12 residues.

This chain connects TRBV19 to TRBJ1-1, with D unclear. Germline V gives CDR1 LNHDA, CDR2 SQIVND (reference sequence). The CDR3 runs 13 residues. V shed 3 bases and J shed 2 bases, with 7 bases lying between them. The CDR3 reads CASSIWINTEAFF. The DNA of the CDR3 is TGTGCCAGTAGTATTTGGATAAACACTGAAGCTTTCTTT.

This rearrangement joins TRBV11-3 to TRBJ2-5; possibly TRBD1 for D (5 bases). The CDR3 spans 15 residues. Trimming shortened V by 5 bases and J by 1 base, and 14 bases separated the two germline ends. In germline, CDR1 is SGHNT, CDR2 YENEEA. CDR3: CASSTRSGIQETQYF. The CDR3 DNA reads as TGTGCCAGCAGCACCAGATCAGGGATCCAAGAGACCCAGTACTTC.

The chain carries TRBV5-6 and TRBJ2-5; TRBD1 matches 7 bases. Per the germline V gene, CDR1 is SGHDT and CDR2 is YYEEEE. The V and J ends lost 3 bases and 10 bases, in that order; junction bases with no gene match: 18. The CDR3 spans 16 residues. This chain's CDR3 is CASSWPTGTLRRDQYF. CDR3 coding DNA: TGTGCCAGCAGCTGGCCGACAGGGACCCTCCGAAGGGACCAGTACTTC.

The rearrangement uses TRBV7-9 and TRBJ1-2; D uncertain. This CDR3 is 13 amino acids long. Germline V lookup: CDR1 SEHNR, CDR2 FQNEAQ (reference sequence). V dropped 4 bases and J dropped 0 bases, with 6 bases sitting between them. The CDR3 loop reads CASSSQTNYGYTF. In DNA form, the CDR3 reads TGTGCCAGCAGCTCCCAGACTAACTATGGCTACACCTTC.

The genes are TRBV9 and TRBJ1-2, with TRBD1 matching over 9 bases. This CDR3 has 16 residues. Trimming at V came to 0 bases and at J to 1 base, leaving 4 bases not matched to a gene. CDR1 and CDR2 (germline): SGDLS, YYNGEE. DNA of the CDR3: TGTGCCAGCAGCGTAGCTGCGGGACAGGGTAACTATGGCTACACCTTC. Amino acid sequence: CASSVAAGQGNYGYTF.

The V gene is TRBV15, the J gene TRBJ2-1, with 10 bases that match TRBD1. Germline lookup yields CDR1 LNHNV and CDR2 YYDKDF (reference sequence). J was trimmed by 6 bases and V by 9 bases; bases with no gene match: 11. This CDR3 comprises 15 residues. The CDR3 DNA reads TGTGCCACAAGTCGTCCGGGACAGGGGCCCAATGAGCAGTTCTTC. Its protein is CATSRPGQGPNEQFF.

The gene calls are TRBV18 and TRBJ2-3; TRBD1 or TRBD2 may be the D gene (5 bases each). Germline values: CDR1 KGHSH, CDR2 LQKENI. This CDR3 is built from 15 residues. V lost 3 bases and J lost 2, with 12 bases in between. The CDR3 is CASSPPGPYTDTQYF. The CDR3, as DNA: TGTGCCAGCTCACCCCCGGGACCATACACAGATACGCAGTATTTT.

This clone was seen a handful of times. This chain joins TRBV19 and TRBJ1-1; no clear D gene. Germline V gene sequence: CDR1 LNHDA, CDR2 SQIVND (reference sequence). This CDR3 is built from 12 residues. Trimming removed 3 bases from V and 3 bases from J, with 5 bases in between. This CDR3 reads CASSIGYTEAFF. DNA of the CDR3: TGTGCCAGTAGTATCGGGTACACTGAAGCTTTCTTT.

The genes are TRBV5-6 and TRBJ2-1; D is tentatively TRBD1 or TRBD2 (6 bases each). The CDR3 has 18 residues. Per germline, CDR1 SGHDT and CDR2 YYEEEE. Trimming stripped 0 bases from V and 5 bases from J, with 21 bases between. The CDR3 region is CASSLVGGGAFRNNEQFF. As DNA, the CDR3 is TGTGCCAGCAGCTTGGTTGGAGGGGGAGCCTTCAGGAACAATGAGCAGTTCTTC.

The chain joins TRBV6-1 to TRBJ1-6; D remains ambiguous. The germline V gene encodes CDR1 MNHNS and CDR2 SASEGT. The V end was cut by 1 base, the J end by 6 bases, with 13 bases between. CDR3 length: 16 amino acids. This chain's CDR3 is CASSEGLQFFNSPLHF. The CDR3 region has the DNA TGTGCCAGCAGTGAAGGGTTGCAGTTTTTTAATTCACCCCTCCACTTT.

The rearrangement joins TRBV19 to TRBJ2-5; a weak D match, TRBD2 (6 bases). This CDR3 has 12 residues. V lost 5 bases and J 6 bases, leaving 10 bases between the germline ends. Germline loops: CDR1 LNHDA, CDR2 SQIVND (reference sequence). The CDR3 DNA reads TGTGCCAGTAGTCGGGACTTCAAGACCCAGTACTTC. Amino acid sequence: CASSRDFKTQYF.

The rearrangement links TRBV6-6 to TRBJ2-2; D not resolved. The V gene's germline CDR1 is MNHNY and CDR2 SVGAGI (reference sequence). V shed 5 bases and J shed 7 bases, with 14 bases lying between them. The length of the CDR3 is 14 residues. CDR3 sequence reads: CASSHDPGHGELFF. In DNA, the CDR3 is TGTGCCAGCAGTCACGACCCCGGGCACGGGGAGCTGTTTTTT.

This chain uses TRBV19 with TRBJ2-2; 10 bases map to TRBD2. Germline V gives CDR1 LNHDA, CDR2 SQIVND (reference sequence). This CDR3 is 15 amino acids long. J lost 6 bases, V lost 7 bases, and 8 bases had no gene match. The CDR3 protein is CASTPAGTSAGELFF. The CDR3 DNA reads TGTGCCAGTACCCCGGCAGGGACTAGCGCCGGGGAGCTGTTTTTT.

The chain combines TRBV5-4 with TRBJ1-1; tentative D call: TRBD1 (5 bases). The CDR3 is 12 amino acids. The V end lost 2 bases, the J end lost 4 bases, and 6 bases lay between the germline ends. Germline CDR1 and CDR2: SGHNT and YYREEE (reference sequence). The CDR3 loop is CASSFGGTEAFF. The CDR3 coding sequence is TGTGCCAGCAGCTTTGGGGGCACTGAAGCTTTCTTT.

The chain has TRBV10-3 and TRBJ2-7; perhaps TRBD1 as D (5 bases). Trimming left V 3 bases short and J 2 bases short, with 14 bases between. This CDR3 is built from 15 residues. Germline lookup yields CDR1 ENHRY and CDR2 SYGVKD. CDR3 residues: CAISDRGRATYEQYF. In DNA, the CDR3 is TGTGCCATCAGTGATCGCGGCAGGGCCACCTACGAGCAGTACTTC.

The V and J genes are TRBV7-2 and TRBJ2-1; D perhaps matches TRBD2 (5 bases). Germline assignment: CDR1 SGHTA and CDR2 FQGNSA. V was cut by 4 bases and J by 0 bases, with 16 bases left in between. This CDR3 is 17 amino acids long. The CDR3 bases are TGTGCCAGCAGCTCCAGATATAGCGAGAGCTCCTACAATGAGCAGTTCTTC. Translating it yields CASSSRYSESSYNEQFF.

CDR3 residues: CASSWTGDNEKLFF. CDR3 in DNA: TGTGCCAGCAGCTGGACAGGTGATAATGAAAAACTGTTTTTT. This sequence joins TRBV11-2 and TRBJ1-4, with 7 bases that match TRBD1. The germline CDR1 and CDR2 sequences are SGHAT and FQNNGV. The CDR3 runs to 14 residues. V shed 4 bases, J shed 4 bases, and the junction held 3 bases outside the gene matches.

This clone appeared once. The rearrangement links TRBV4-1 to TRBJ2-5; 11 positions agree with TRBD2. In germline, CDR1 is MGHRA, CDR2 YSYEKL. V lost 6 bases and J lost 5; bases outside the gene matches: 5. The CDR3 extends over 14 amino acids. The CDR3 protein is CASRLTSGEETQYF. CDR3 in DNA: TGCGCCAGCAGACTGACTAGCGGGGAGGAGACCCAGTACTTC.

The rearrangement joins TRBV5-6 to TRBJ2-7; TRBD1 agrees at 8 bases. J gave up 6 bases and V 2 bases, and 7 bases lay outside the gene matches. Germline CDR1 SGHDT, CDR2 YYEEEE. The CDR3 loop spans 14 amino acids. In nucleotides, the CDR3 is TGTGCCAGCAGCTTCGGAACAGGGGGAGGCGAGCAGTACTTC. This codes for CASSFGTGGGEQYF.

The chain links TRBV4-1 to TRBJ1-1, with TRBD1 matching over 9 bases. Germline CDR1 is MGHRA and CDR2 is YSYEKL. Trimming cost V 3 bases and J 4 bases; bases outside gene matches: 6. The length of the CDR3 is 15 residues. This CDR3 is CASSQGQGGSTEAFF. CDR3 DNA: TGCGCCAGCAGCCAGGGACAGGGTGGAAGCACTGAAGCTTTCTTT.

The J gene is TRBJ1-4, the V gene TRBV6-5; no firm D call. V was pared by 4 bases and J by 5 bases, with 11 bases between. The CDR3 contains 14 residues. Germline V lookup: CDR1 MNHEY, CDR2 SVGAGI. The CDR3 region is CASSWLRMNEKLFF. The CDR3 nucleotides are TGTGCCAGCAGTTGGTTGCGGATGAATGAAAAACTGTTTTTT.

The chain has TRBV5-1 and TRBJ2-1; weak D call: TRBD2 (6 bases). Germline V gives CDR1 SGHRS, CDR2 YFSETQ. Trimming shortened V by 0 bases and J by 8 bases, and 12 bases separated the two germline ends. CDR3 size: 14 residues. CDR3 region: CASSLAVGDYEQFF. The CDR3, as DNA: TGCGCCAGCAGCTTGGCAGTTGGGGACTATGAGCAGTTCTTC. The variable domain in full, with the rest retrieved from reference TRBV5-1 and TRBJ2-1, is KAGVTQTPRYLIKTRGQQVTLSCSPISGHRSVSWYQQTPGQGLQFLFEYFSETQRNKGNFPGRFSGRQFSNSRSEMNVSTLELGDSALYLCASSLAVGDYEQFFGPGTRLTVL.

This chain connects TRBV9 to TRBJ2-7; 14 bases fit TRBD2. Germline V CDR1 and CDR2: SGDLS, YYNGEE. This CDR3 is 16 amino acids long. J lost 5 bases, V lost 0 bases, and 4 bases had no gene match. CDR3 DNA: TGTGCCAGCAGCGTAGGGACTAGCGGGAGGTTCCACGAGCAGTACTTC. This sequence encodes CASSVGTSGRFHEQYF.